This T cell receptor (beta chain) appears in the sequencing data of a study of identical twins. Trimming pared 4 bases from V and 6 bases from J, leaving 16 bases between. The CDR3 contains 15 residues. The germline gives CDR1 SEHNR, CDR2 FQNEAQ (reference sequence). Remarks on this clonotype: No antigen is known for it.

The cDNA had a unique molecular identifier and a template-switch universal primer site. TCRdb ran MiXCR on the 5' RACE reads and lists one entry per CDR3 protein. The table has 400,000 to 500,000 distinct CDR3 sequences, around 18% seen once. Findings and limits, study-wide: In drawing conclusions, the study used cross-sectional statistical analysis and did not follow the same donors.

This sequence was found in a man aged 50 or older in good health. The source material was naive T cells sorted from blood. The chain employs TRBV7-9 and TRBJ2-1, with a weak D call TRBD1 (6 bases). The CDR3 protein is CASSSPMTRGNEQFF. CDR3 bases: TGTGCCAGCAGCTCCCCCATGACCAGGGGCAATGAGCAGTTCTTC.